This passage covers 20 T cell receptor beta chains from one sample sequenced in a study of blood T cell repertoires in COVID-19. Sequenced by immunoSEQ multiplex PCR; TCRdb stores in-frame clones only, minus some. In the table there are under 350,000 clones, more than 85% of which are singletons. Sequencing input: peripheral blood. The origin of the receptors is a man between 40 and 49 years old with acute or convalescent COVID-19.

On this clone itself: Within the sample, other DNA sequences also encode this same CDR3. This rearrangement joins TRBV18 to TRBJ1-3; D is unclear. The germline V and J ends were trimmed by 3 bases and 2 bases, with 5 bases remaining between them. The CDR3 has 13 residues. Germline V gene data show CDR1 as KGHSH and CDR2 as LQKENI. The CDR3 region is CASSPRAGNTIYF. Here the CDR3 DNA reads TGTGCCAGCTCACCCCGAGCTGGAAACACCATATATTTT.

J is TRBJ1-6 and V is TRBV9; 10 nucleotides align to TRBD1. The CDR3 length is 15 residues. J gave up 10 bases and V 3 bases, and 7 bases lay outside the gene matches. Germline-derived CDR1 and CDR2 are SGDLS and YYNGEE. DNA of the CDR3: TGTGCCAGCAGCGCATCGACAGGGGGCCGGTCACCCCTCCACTTT. Translated, it gives CASSASTGGRSPLHF.

V is TRBV7-8 and J is TRBJ2-7, with D perhaps matching TRBD2 (6 bases). This CDR3 region has 14 residues. Trimming removed 6 bases from V and 2 bases from J, with 14 bases in between. Germline V gene sequence: CDR1 SGHVS, CDR2 FQNEAQ. CDR3 region: CASSPRAGPYEQYF. DNA of the CDR3: TGTGCCAGCAGTCCCAGGGCGGGGCCCTACGAGCAGTACTTC.

About this clone itself: The junction departs from the called germline gene at one end, perhaps through a read error. V gene TRBV20-1 combines with J gene TRBJ1-2; 9 nucleotides line up with TRBD1. This CDR3 is built from 10 residues. The germline V gene has CDR1 DFQATT and CDR2 SNEGSKA (reference sequence). The CDR3 here is CSARGQGALF. CDR3 DNA: TGCAGTGCTAGGGGACAGGGAGCCCTCTTC.

The chain combines TRBV3-1 (or the pseudogene TRBV3-2) with TRBJ2-3; D gene ambiguous. Germline assignment: CDR1 LGHDT and CDR2 YNNKEL (reference sequence). CDR3 length: 16 amino acids. Trimming pared 5 bases from V and 1 base from J, leaving 16 bases between. CDR3 loop: CASSSRLAVGTDTQYF. In DNA, the CDR3 is TGTGCCAGCAGCAGCCGATTGGCGGTGGGCACAGATACGCAGTATTTT.

V usage is TRBV24-1 and J usage is TRBJ2-2, with a possible D match to TRBD2 (7 bases). The CDR3 consists of 17 residues. Trimming left V 5 bases short and J 6 bases short, with 21 bases between. CDR1 is KGHDR, CDR2 SFDVKD, per germline. The CDR3 nucleotides are TGTGCCACCAGTGCCCCCCCGTGGGGGGGGCAGGCCGGGGAGCTGTTTTTT. Encoded protein: CATSAPPWGGQAGELFF.

The chain links TRBV19 to TRBJ2-1, with 8 positions matching TRBD1. The CDR3 consists of 14 residues. Germline CDR1 and CDR2: LNHDA and SQIVND (reference sequence). Losses at the gene ends were 3 bases for V and 4 bases for J; bases not matched to a gene: 2. This CDR3 is CASSIGDRYNEQFF. The CDR3 DNA reads as TGTGCCAGTAGTATTGGGGACAGGTACAATGAGCAGTTCTTC.

V is TRBV12-3 or TRBV12-4 and J is TRBJ1-1, with no clear D. There are 11 residues in the CDR3. The CDR3: CAISRSVEAFF. DNA for the CDR3: TGTGCTATTTCTAGGTCAGTTGAAGCTTTCTTT.

The chain employs TRBV7-2 and TRBJ1-1; a possible D gene is TRBD1 (5 bases). The CDR3 has 14 residues. Trimming cost V 5 bases and J 3 bases, with 13 bases left between them. Germline CDR1 is SGHTA and CDR2 is FQGNSA. CDR3: CASSPFGGDTEAFF. CDR3 sequence (DNA): TGTGCCAGCAGCCCCTTCGGGGGTGACACTGAAGCTTTCTTT.

The chain has TRBV4-1 and TRBJ1-3; D unclear. This CDR3 region has 16 residues. Between the trimmed V and J ends, which lost 0 bases and 0 bases, there was a span of 9 bases. CDR1 is MGHRA, CDR2 YSYEKL, per germline. CDR3 loop: CASSQDSVSSGNTIYF. The DNA of the CDR3 is TGCGCCAGCAGCCAAGATTCCGTCAGCTCTGGAAACACCATATATTTT.

The chain uses TRBV27 and TRBJ1-2; 8 nucleotides agree with TRBD1. V lost 2 bases to trimming and J lost 8 bases; unmatched junction nucleotides: 4. The germline V gene has CDR1 MNHEY and CDR2 SMNVEV (reference sequence). The CDR3 contains 13 residues. CDR3 protein: CASSLAGGGGYTF. In DNA, the CDR3 is TGTGCCAGCAGTTTAGCAGGGGGCGGAGGCTACACCTTC.

The table lists this clone with a few counts. The rearrangement uses TRBV10-3 and TRBJ1-4; D gene unclear. V shed 3 bases and J shed 5 bases, with 7 bases lying between them. Germline-derived CDR1 and CDR2 are ENHRY and SYGVKD. This CDR3 region has 13 residues. The CDR3, as DNA: TGTGCCATCAGTGACCCTAACAATGAAAAACTGTTTTTT. Amino acids: CAISDPNNEKLFF.

V and J are TRBV19 and TRBJ2-3; D is ambiguous. Germline CDR1 and CDR2: LNHDA and SQIVND (reference sequence). The length of the CDR3 is 13 residues. The V end lost 10 bases, the J end lost 0 bases, and 11 bases lay between the germline ends. CDR3 region: CATANPSTDTQYF. The CDR3 DNA is TGTGCCACCGCGAATCCTAGCACAGATACGCAGTATTTT.

This chain uses TRBV12-3 or TRBV12-4 with TRBJ1-5; D is unresolved. Trimming pared 2 bases from V and 5 bases from J, leaving 7 bases between. The CDR3 has 13 residues. This CDR3 is CASSLPGDQPQHF. The CDR3 DNA follows: TGTGCCAGCAGTTTACCCGGGGATCAGCCCCAGCATTTT.

This chain joins TRBV7-6 and TRBJ1-5; D possibly corresponds to TRBD1 (5 bases). CDR1 and CDR2 from the germline V gene are SGHVS and FNYEAQ. The V end was cut by 1 base, the J end by 6 bases, with 13 bases between. The CDR3 consists of 15 residues. CDR3 DNA: TGTGCCAGCAGCTTAGGGGGCGGGGAAGGTCAGCCCCAGCATTTT. Residues: CASSLGGGEGQPQHF.

The V gene is TRBV5-1, the J gene TRBJ2-3; a weak D match, TRBD2 (6 bases). V lost 0 bases, J lost 4 bases, and 15 bases lay in between. CDR3 size: 16 residues. The germline V gene has CDR1 SGHRS and CDR2 YFSETQ. The CDR3 bases are TGCGCCAGCAGCTTGGCCGTGGGGACTCGGGCAGATACGCAGTATTTT. Its protein product is CASSLAVGTRADTQYF. The full variable domain, with the rest looked up from reference TRBV5-1 and TRBJ2-3, is KAGVTQTPRYLIKTRGQQVTLSCSPISGHRSVSWYQQTPGQGLQFLFEYFSETQRNKGNFPGRFSGRQFSNSRSEMNVSTLELGDSALYLCASSLAVGTRADTQYFGPGTRLTVL.

The chain joins TRBV5-8 to TRBJ1-4; D perhaps matches TRBD1 (5 bases). The CDR3 consists of 16 residues. Germline CDR1 is SGHTS and CDR2 is YDEGEE. V lost 1 base and J 6 bases, leaving 16 bases between the germline ends. The CDR3 loop is CASSLLRAGVDEKLFF. In nucleotides, the CDR3 is TGTGCCAGCAGCTTGCTCAGGGCTGGGGTTGATGAAAAACTGTTTTTT.

The genes are TRBV27 and TRBJ1-2, with D hard to call. The CDR3 length is 15 residues. Germline V gene lookup returns CDR1 MNHEY and CDR2 SMNVEV (reference sequence). The ends were cut back, 1 base at V and 5 bases at J, with 14 bases in the middle. For the CDR3, the DNA is TGTGCCAGCAGTTTATTAGGCGGGAACGAGTATGGCTACACCTTC. Translated, it gives CASSLLGGNEYGYTF.

The V and J genes are TRBV7-9 and TRBJ1-2, with a tentative D call TRBD1 (6 bases). Germline V gene data show CDR1 as SEHNR and CDR2 as FQNEAQ (reference sequence). The CDR3 covers 11 residues. The ends were cut back, 7 bases at V and 3 bases at J, with 6 bases in the middle. The CDR3 DNA reads as TGTGCCAGCAAGGGGGACTATGGCTACACCTTC. This translates into CASKGDYGYTF.

The rearrangement uses TRBV12-3 or TRBV12-4 and TRBJ2-1; the D gene is possibly TRBD2 (7 bases). There are 13 residues in the CDR3. V was cut by 8 bases and J by 6 bases, with 14 bases left in between. In DNA form, the CDR3 reads TGTGCCAGCGGACGGGGGGCGGGCAATGAGCAGTTCTTC. Its translation: CASGRGAGNEQFF.